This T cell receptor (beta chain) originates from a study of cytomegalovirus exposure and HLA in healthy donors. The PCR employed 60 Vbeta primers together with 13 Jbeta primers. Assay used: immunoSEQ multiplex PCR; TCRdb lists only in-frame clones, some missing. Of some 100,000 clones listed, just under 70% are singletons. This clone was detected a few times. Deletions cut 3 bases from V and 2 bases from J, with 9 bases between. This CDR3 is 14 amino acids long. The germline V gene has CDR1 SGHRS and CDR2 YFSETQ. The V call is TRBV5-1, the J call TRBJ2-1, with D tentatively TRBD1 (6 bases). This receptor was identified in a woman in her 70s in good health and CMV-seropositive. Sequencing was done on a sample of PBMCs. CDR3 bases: TGCGCCAGCAGCTGGGACACAACCTACAATGAGCAGTTCTTC. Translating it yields CASSWDTTYNEQFF.